The clone carrying this TCR beta chain has only a few counts. This record belongs to a study of T cells after yellow fever vaccination. Germline assignment: CDR1 KGHSH and CDR2 LQKENI. With V trimmed by 6 bases and J by 7 bases, 2 bases remained unmatched. The CDR3 loop spans 12 amino acids. 5'RACE template switching generated TCR cDNA, adding a universal primer site and UMIs. TCRdb analysed the 5' RACE reads with MiXCR anew, one entry per CDR3 protein. The sample gives a few hundred thousand distinct CDR3 sequences, roughly 4.3% of which show up once; 20% to 25% is in the top ten. This receptor was identified in a man aged 18 to 29 who received the YFV17D yellow fever vaccine. The sequences come from PBMCs, collected 5 days after the yellow fever booster vaccination. The V and J genes are TRBV18 and TRBJ2-4, with 8 bases fitting TRBD1. DNA for the CDR3: TGTGCCAGCTCCAGGGGGCTCAACATTCAGTACTTC. This translates into CASSRGLNIQYF. The full variable domain, rest sourced from reference TRBV18 and TRBJ2-4, is NAGVMQNPRHLVRRRGQEARLRCSPMKGHSHVYWYRQLPEEGLKFMVYLQKENIIDESGMPKERFSAEFPKEGPSILRIQQVVRGDSAAYFCASSRGLNIQYFGAGTRLSVL.